Presented here are 32 T cell receptor beta chains from one specimen sequenced in a study of T cell clonality in common variable immunodeficiency. TCRdb's table, derived via immunoSEQ multiplex PCR, lists solely in-frame clones and lacks some. The counts give about 64,000 clones, none of them seen only once; about 1.7% is held by the top ten. Sequencing was done on a sample of peripheral blood mononuclear cells. Receptors were obtained from a person aged 18 to 75 in good health.

Ten or more counts support this clone. The read comes to an end 3 residues before the CDR3 does, leaving the germline J gene to fill in the end. The gene calls are TRBV2 and TRBJ1-5; 9 bases agree with TRBD1. Per the germline V gene, CDR1 is SNHLY and CDR2 is FYNNEI. CDR3 size: 14 residues. Trimming cost V 5 bases and J 5 bases; bases outside gene matches: 4. CDR3 sequence: CASSLQGADQPQHF. The part of the CDR3 DNA that was read is TGTGCCAGCAGTTTACAGGGGGCGGATCAGCCC.

This clone was counted many times. From the germline J gene comes the end of the CDR3, since the read stops 3 residues before it. The J gene is TRBJ1-4, the V gene TRBV19; 7 positions match TRBD1. After removal of 6 bases from V and 5 bases from J, the junction contained 6 bases not matched to a gene. Germline V lookup: CDR1 LNHDA, CDR2 SQIVND (reference sequence). This CDR3 has 14 residues. CDR3 bases read: TGTGCCAGTAGCGACAGGGTGGGGAATGAAAAA. This encodes CASSDRVGNEK. The entire CDR3 is CASSDRVGNEKLFF.

This clone was detected many times. The CDR3 end falls 3 residues outside the read, so it is completed with the germline J gene. The chain combines TRBV20-1 with TRBJ2-2; TRBD1 agrees at 7 bases. The CDR3 is 16 residues long. In germline, CDR1 is DFQATT, CDR2 SNEGSKA (reference sequence). Germline trimming cut 0 bases from V and 6 bases from J; bases unmatched to any gene: 10. Partial CDR3 DNA: TGCAGTGCTAGAGATTTGAGGGTCCAGGGGGCCGGGGAG. It encodes CSARDLRVQGAGE. The full CDR3 reads CSARDLRVQGAGELFF.

At least ten counts were recorded for this clone. The CDR3 goes on 3 residues after the read ends, and that part is filled in from the germline J gene. The chain joins TRBV29-1 to TRBJ2-1; 11 nucleotides agree with TRBD1. The germline V gene has CDR1 SQVTM and CDR2 ANQGSEA. The J segment lost 2 bases and the V segment lost 6 bases, leaving 3 bases of the junction unmatched. CDR3 length: 14 amino acids. This chain's CDR3 is CSVVGQGAYNEQFF. The CDR3 DNA, read in part, is TGCAGCGTGGTGGGACAGGGGGCCTACAATGAG.

In its sample, this clone was seen many times. The read is 3 residues too short to cover the CDR3 end, so that end is filled in from the germline J gene. The rearrangement links TRBV30 to TRBJ2-7; TRBD1 matches 9 bases. CDR1 and CDR2 (germline): GTSNPN, SVGIG (reference sequence). V was clipped by 3 bases and J by 3 bases; unmatched bases: 3. The CDR3 is 13 amino acids. CDR3 region: CAWRAGQGYEQYF. The part of the CDR3 DNA that was read is TGTGCCTGGAGAGCGGGACAGGGCTACGAG. The full variable domain, rest sourced from reference TRBV30 and TRBJ2-7, is SQTIHQWPATLVQPVGSPLSLECTVEGTSNPNLYWYRQAAGRGLQLLFYSVGIGQISSEVPQNLSASRPQDRQFILSSKKLLLSDSGFYLCAWRAGQGYEQYFGPGTRLTVT.

This clone has more than one count but fewer than ten. Read sequence stops 3 residues before the CDR3 end, and the germline J gene provides the missing end. The chain uses TRBV11-2 and TRBJ2-5, with TRBD1 matching 7 bases. V was pared by 0 bases and J by 5 bases, with 0 bases of the junction left unmatched. Germline values: CDR1 SGHAT, CDR2 FQNNGV. The CDR3 consists of 13 residues. The CDR3 DNA, read in part, is TGTGCCAGCAGCTTAGAGGACAGGGAGACC. This encodes CASSLEDRET. The whole CDR3 sequence is CASSLEDRETQYF.

This clone showed up many times. The CDR3 is cut off 3 residues early in the read; its end comes from the germline J gene. The chain links TRBV2 to TRBJ2-1, with 11 bases identical to TRBD2. The germline V gene has CDR1 SNHLY and CDR2 FYNNEI. Trimming at V came to 4 bases and at J to 6 bases, leaving 2 bases not matched to a gene. This CDR3 has 14 residues. Partial CDR3 DNA: TGTGCCAGCAGTGTTGGACTAGCGGGCAATGAG. As protein: CASSVGLAGNE. The full-length CDR3 reads as CASSVGLAGNEQFF.

Concerning this clone: The read terminates 3 residues before the CDR3 end, so the remaining end is supplied by the germline J gene. J is TRBJ1-3 and V is TRBV7-6; D unclear. CDR1 is SGHVS, CDR2 FNYEAQ, per germline. V dropped 1 base and J dropped 2 bases, with 6 bases sitting between them. The CDR3 loop spans 14 amino acids. The CDR3 loop reads CASSLEAAGNTIYF. The CDR3 DNA, read in part, is TGTGCCAGCAGCTTAGAGGCCGCTGGAAACACC. The full variable domain, completed using reference TRBV7-6 and TRBJ1-3, is GAGVSQSPRYKVTKRGQDVALRCDPISGHVSLYWYRQALGQGPEFLTYFNYEAQQDKSGLPNDRFSAERPEGSISTLTIQRTEQRDSAMYRCASSLEAAGNTIYFGEGSWLTVV.

This clone has at least ten counts. Sequencing ends 3 residues short of the CDR3 end; the germline J gene provides the rest. The chain employs TRBV5-1 and TRBJ1-1; D ambiguous. The CDR3 loop spans 13 amino acids. V lost 0 bases and J 1 base, leaving 4 bases between the germline ends. Germline assignment: CDR1 SGHRS and CDR2 YFSETQ. The CDR3 region is CASSLARNTEAFF. CDR3 DNA, as far as it was read: TGCGCCAGCAGCTTGGCCAGGAACACTGAA.

This clone was detected only a few times. The read terminates 3 residues before the CDR3 end, so the remaining end is supplied by the germline J gene. This CDR3 is also generated by other DNA sequences in the sample. V gene TRBV20-1 combines with J gene TRBJ2-7, with 7 bases that match TRBD1. V lost 2 bases to trimming and J lost 2 bases; unmatched junction nucleotides: 6. Germline CDR1 DFQATT, CDR2 SNEGSKA (reference sequence). The CDR3 covers 14 residues. The CDR3 is CSARWTGIPYEQYF. Incomplete CDR3 DNA: TGCAGTGCTAGATGGACAGGCATTCCCTACGAG.

This clone was observed at least ten times. The read ends 3 residues shy of where the CDR3 ends; the end is completed using the germline J gene. The chain is built from TRBV7-3 and TRBJ2-7; a weak D match, TRBD1 (6 bases). Per germline, CDR1 SGHTA and CDR2 FQGTGA. V lost 8 bases, J lost 3 bases, and 17 bases lay in between. The CDR3 consists of 14 residues. The sequenced part of the CDR3 DNA is TGTGCCAGCGGGATAGGACAGATTATCTACGAG. Its protein product is CASGIGQIIYE. The CDR3, in full, reads CASGIGQIIYEQYF.

Comments on this clone: The CDR3 end falls 3 residues outside the read, so it is completed with the germline J gene. The rearrangement uses TRBV29-1 and TRBJ2-3; 7 bases are a match to TRBD1. There are 15 residues in the CDR3. The germline V gene has CDR1 SQVTM and CDR2 ANQGSEA. The V and J ends lost 1 base and 4 bases, in that order; junction bases with no gene match: 8. The CDR3 protein is CSVEGLRGRADTQYF. Incomplete CDR3 DNA: TGCAGCGTTGAAGGGTTAAGGGGGCGGGCAGATACG.

This clone was seen repeatedly, ten times or more. The observed sequence ends 3 residues before the CDR3 terminus, with the missing tail filled in from the germline J gene. The V and J genes are TRBV2 and TRBJ2-1; 10 nucleotides line up with TRBD2. With 6 bases clipped from V and 6 bases from J, the junction kept 17 bases outside the gene matches. Germline assignment: CDR1 SNHLY and CDR2 FYNNEI. The CDR3 runs to 18 residues. The DNA read from the CDR3 is TGTGCCAGCAGCGACCCGAAGGGTCTAGCGGGGGTGGGCAATGAG. Residues: CASSDPKGLAGVGNE. The full CDR3 protein is CASSDPKGLAGVGNEQFF. Together with reference TRBV2 and TRBJ2-1, the CDR3 gives the full variable domain: EPEVTQTPSHQVTQMGQEVILRCVPISNHLYFYWYRQILGQKVEFLVSFYNNEISEKSEIFDDQFSVERPDGSNFTLKIRSTKLEDSAMYFCASSDPKGLAGVGNEQFFGPGTRLTVL.

This clone was picked up many times. CDR3 sequence reads: CASSLGLAGGSSYEQYF. The covered CDR3 bases are TGTGCCAGCAGCTTAGGGCTAGCGGGGGGGAGCTCCTACGAG. The chain is built from TRBV7-6 and TRBJ2-7; 12 nucleotides align to TRBD2. The read ends 3 residues before the CDR3 terminus; that terminus is restored from the germline J gene. The CDR3 has 17 amino acids. V shed 1 base and J 0 bases; nucleotides not matched to a gene: 4. In germline, CDR1 is SGHVS, CDR2 FNYEAQ.

This clone was observed many times. Read sequence stops 3 residues before the CDR3 end, and the germline J gene provides the missing end. The chain combines TRBV24-1 with TRBJ2-1; 9 bases map to TRBD1. The CDR3 is made up of 16 amino acids. With V trimmed by 3 bases and J by 1 base, 3 bases remained unmatched. CDR1 is KGHDR, CDR2 SFDVKD, per germline. This CDR3 is CATSDPDRGSYNEQFF. The DNA read from the CDR3 is TGTGCCACCAGTGATCCCGACAGGGGGTCCTACAATGAG.

This clone was recorded many times. The CDR3 end falls 3 residues outside the read, so it is completed with the germline J gene. The chain joins TRBV19 to TRBJ1-6, with 9 nucleotides matching TRBD1. The junction had 12 bases not matched to a gene; V was cut back by 5 bases and J by 1 base. Germline CDR1 LNHDA, CDR2 SQIVND (reference sequence). The CDR3 covers 19 residues. Incomplete CDR3 DNA: TGTGCCAGTAGTGGCGGTAGAGGACAGGGGACGTCCTATAATTCACCC. Protein: CASSGGRGQGTSYNSP. The full CDR3 protein reads CASSGGRGQGTSYNSPLHF.

This clone was counted at least ten times. The read ends 3 residues early relative to the CDR3; the germline J gene fills the gap. V is TRBV10-1 and J is TRBJ1-1; D not certain. V shed 4 bases and J shed 2 bases, with 14 bases lying between them. Germline V CDR1 and CDR2: WNHNN, SYGVQD (reference sequence). The CDR3 has 15 residues. CDR3 bases read: TGCGCCAGCAGTGCCTCCCTTGCAGGCAACACTGAA. Protein: CASSASLAGNTE. In full, the CDR3 is CASSASLAGNTEAFF.

This clone was picked up many times. The read comes to an end 3 residues before the CDR3 does, leaving the germline J gene to fill in the end. The rearrangement joins TRBV6-1 to TRBJ2-7; TRBD1 is a possible D gene (5 bases). Between the trimmed V and J ends, which lost 4 bases and 0 bases, there was a span of 13 bases. CDR3 length: 15 amino acids. CDR1 and CDR2 from the germline V gene are MNHNS and SASEGT. CDR3 DNA (partial): TGTGCCAGCAGTGTGCCAGGGCTGAGCTCCTACGAG. It is translated as CASSVPGLSSYE. The CDR3, in full, reads CASSVPGLSSYEQYF.

This clone was observed a handful of times. The read ends 3 residues early relative to the CDR3; the germline J gene fills the gap. This chain links TRBV2 with TRBJ1-5, with D possibly TRBD1 on 5 matching bases. CDR3 length equals 12 residues. Between the trimmed V and J ends, which lost 6 bases and 7 bases, there was a span of 10 bases. Germline CDR1 is SNHLY and CDR2 is FYNNEI. The sequenced CDR3 bases are TGTGCCAGCAGGCAGGGCACCCAGCCC. Protein product: CASRQGTQP. The complete CDR3 protein is CASRQGTQPQHF.

The table lists this clone with many counts. The read stops 3 residues short of the end of the CDR3; the missing end is completed from the germline J gene. The chain couples TRBV30 to TRBJ2-7, with D tentatively TRBD1 (6 bases). V was trimmed by 8 bases and J by 3 bases, leaving 23 bases between them. The germline CDR1 and CDR2 sequences are GTSNPN and SVGIG (reference sequence). The CDR3 is 15 amino acids. The part of the CDR3 DNA that was read is TGTGCCAGCCCAAGAACGGACAGCAAAAACTACGAG. Translation: CASPRTDSKNYE. The full CDR3 reads CASPRTDSKNYEQYF.

This clone was recorded many times. The read gets to within 3 residues of the CDR3 end, and the germline J gene fills in the rest. V gene TRBV6-1 combines with J gene TRBJ2-1; 7 positions agree with TRBD2. In germline, CDR1 is MNHNS, CDR2 SASEGT. The CDR3 is made up of 16 amino acids. V was pared by 0 bases and J by 4 bases, with 6 bases of the junction left unmatched. The sequenced part of the CDR3 DNA is TGTGCCAGCAGTGAAGCGCGAGCGGGATTTTACAATGAG. Its protein is CASSEARAGFYNE. The entire CDR3 sequence reads CASSEARAGFYNEQFF.

Many counts were recorded for this clone. The read ends 3 residues early relative to the CDR3; the germline J gene fills the gap. The rearrangement joins TRBV14 to TRBJ2-6; 9 bases agree with TRBD2. Unmatched junction bases numbered 15, after V lost 4 bases and J lost 2 bases. The CDR3 contains 20 residues. CDR1 is SGHDN and CDR2 is FVKESK in the germline V gene. This chain's CDR3 is CASSRRAGLAKSPGANVLTF. The sequenced part of the CDR3 DNA is TGTGCCAGCAGCCGAAGGGCGGGACTAGCCAAATCCCCTGGGGCCAACGTC.

This clone occurred many times. Coverage ceases 3 residues before the CDR3 finishes, and the germline J gene fills in the end. The chain links TRBV6-4 to TRBJ2-1; maybe TRBD1 (5 bases). Trimming stripped 6 bases from V and 8 bases from J, with 17 bases between. This CDR3 is 14 amino acids long. Germline-derived CDR1 and CDR2 are MRHNA and SNTAGT. This CDR3 is CASRRMTDSHEQFF. The sequenced part of the CDR3 DNA is TGTGCCAGCAGGCGTATGACAGACAGCCATGAG.

This clone was seen ten or more times. The read gets to within 3 residues of the CDR3 end, and the germline J gene fills in the rest. The chain joins TRBV20-1 to TRBJ2-1; the match to TRBD2 covers 8 bases. The CDR3 runs 13 residues. The germline CDR1 and CDR2 sequences are DFQATT and SNEGSKA (reference sequence). J gave up 8 bases and V 7 bases, and 10 bases lay outside the gene matches. CDR3 DNA (partial): TGCAGTGGTGAGGCCGGGGGGGGCCATGAG. Translated, it gives CSGEAGGGHE. The full CDR3 protein is CSGEAGGGHEQFF.

This clone was seen many times. Read sequence stops 3 residues before the CDR3 end, and the germline J gene provides the missing end. The chain employs TRBV7-9 and TRBJ1-1, with TRBD1 as a possible D gene (6 bases). The length of the CDR3 is 13 residues. The germline V gene has CDR1 SEHNR and CDR2 FQNEAQ (reference sequence). The CDR3 loop is CASSLGGQNEAFF. The CDR3 bases that were read are TGTGCCAGCAGCTTAGGAGGACAGAACGAA.

On this clone: The read terminates 3 residues before the CDR3 end, so the remaining end is supplied by the germline J gene. V and J are TRBV19 and TRBJ2-7; weak D call: TRBD1 (6 bases). Trimming took 6 bases from V and 2 from J, leaving 20 bases between them. Germline V gene sequence: CDR1 LNHDA, CDR2 SQIVND (reference sequence). This CDR3 region has 16 residues. Incomplete CDR3 DNA: TGTGCCAGTAGCCGGAGCACCGGGACAAAGGCCTACGAG. Protein sequence: CASSRSTGTKAYE. In full, the CDR3 reads CASSRSTGTKAYEQYF.

There are many counts of this clone. The read halts 3 residues ahead of the CDR3 end, with the missing end drawn from the germline J gene. The rearrangement joins TRBV20-1 to TRBJ1-2; 8 bases line up with TRBD1. The CDR3 length is 13 residues. The ends lost 6 bases at V and 2 bases at J; junction bases unmatched: 5. CDR1 and CDR2 (germline): DFQATT, SNEGSKA (reference sequence). The sequenced CDR3 bases are TGCAGTGCCCGGACAGGGTCCAACTATGGC. Encoded protein: CSARTGSNYG. The CDR3 in full is CSARTGSNYGYTF.

This clone was detected ten times or more. The CDR3 reads CASSISSAKNIQYF. CDR3 bases read: TGTGCCAGTAGTATAAGCTCAGCCAAAAACATT. The genes are TRBV19 and TRBJ2-4; D is unresolved. The CDR3 end lies 3 residues beyond the end of the read and is filled in from the germline J gene. From germline, CDR1 is LNHDA and CDR2 SQIVND (reference sequence). The V end was cut by 2 bases, the J end by 0 bases, with 5 bases between. The CDR3 loop spans 14 amino acids.

This clone has at least ten counts. The read terminates 3 residues before the CDR3 end, so the remaining end is supplied by the germline J gene. The chain is built from TRBV20-1 and TRBJ2-2; 8 nucleotides agree with TRBD2. Trimming cost V 0 bases and J 5 bases; bases outside gene matches: 8. The germline gives CDR1 DFQATT, CDR2 SNEGSKA (reference sequence). The CDR3 contains 16 residues. The CDR3 sequence is CSARDRGGFRTGELFF. The CDR3 bases that were read are TGCAGTGCTAGAGACCGCGGGGGGTTTAGGACCGGGGAG.

This clone has a count of ten or more. The read gets to within 3 residues of the CDR3 end, and the germline J gene fills in the rest. The chain joins TRBV19 to TRBJ2-7; weak D call: TRBD2 (5 bases). V dropped 7 bases and J dropped 3 bases, with 16 bases sitting between them. CDR1 and CDR2 from the germline V gene are LNHDA and SQIVND (reference sequence). The CDR3 has 14 residues. CDR3 DNA, as far as it was read: TGTGCCAGTAATCAAGAGGGCCCCGACTACGAG. This encodes CASNQEGPDYE. The full CDR3 sequence reads CASNQEGPDYEQYF. Full variable domain (outside the CDR3, taken from reference TRBV19 and TRBJ2-7): DGGITQSPKYLFRKEGQNVTLSCEQNLNHDAMYWYRQDPGQGLRLIYYSQIVNDFQKGDIAEGYSVSREKKESFPLTVTSAQKNPTAFYLCASNQEGPDYEQYFGPGTRLTVT.

Of note for this clone: The read is 3 residues too short to cover the CDR3 end, so that end is filled in from the germline J gene. The V call is TRBV7-6, the J call TRBJ2-7; 8 bases fit TRBD2. With V trimmed by 1 base and J by 0 bases, 2 bases remained unmatched. The CDR3 runs to 15 residues. Per germline, CDR1 SGHVS and CDR2 FNYEAQ. The CDR3 here is CASSLGGGLSYEQYF. Incomplete CDR3 DNA: TGTGCCAGCAGCTTAGGCGGGGGGCTCTCCTACGAG. Full variable domain (rest looked up from reference TRBV7-6 and TRBJ2-7): GAGVSQSPRYKVTKRGQDVALRCDPISGHVSLYWYRQALGQGPEFLTYFNYEAQQDKSGLPNDRFSAERPEGSISTLTIQRTEQRDSAMYRCASSLGGGLSYEQYFGPGTRLTVT.

This clone was seen more than once but under ten times. The read halts 3 residues ahead of the CDR3 end, with the missing end drawn from the germline J gene. The V gene is TRBV5-1, the J gene TRBJ2-7, with 8 bases lining up with TRBD1. Germline V gene sequence: CDR1 SGHRS, CDR2 YFSETQ. Trimming took 3 bases from V and 3 from J; bases not matched to a gene: 5. This CDR3 has 14 residues. The DNA read from the CDR3 is TGCGCCAGCAGCTACTCGGACAGGGTCTACGAG. Protein: CASSYSDRVYE. The entire CDR3 is CASSYSDRVYEQYF.